The sequence of this TCR beta chain was determined in a study of T cell changes during pregnancy in multiple sclerosis. The data were produced by immunoSEQ multiplex PCR, yet TCRdb's version contains in-frame clones alone and is incomplete. In the table there are approximately 74,000 clones, approximately 90% of which are singletons. From germline, CDR1 is SGHKS and CDR2 YYEKEE (reference sequence). The CDR3 loop spans 16 amino acids. V was pared by 5 bases and J by 3 bases, with 17 bases between. This sequence joins TRBV5-5 and TRBJ2-2; perhaps TRBD2 as D (6 bases). The sample in question was peripheral blood, obtained before pregnancy. This clonotype originated in a female donor with multiple sclerosis, enrolled in a pregnancy study. In DNA form, the CDR3 reads TGTGCCAGCAGATATGGGGGGATACGGGACACCGGGGAGCTGTTTTTT. It encodes CASRYGGIRDTGELFF.